Following are 21 T cell receptor beta chains from one sample sequenced in a study of identical twins. Each CDR3 protein gets one entry after TCRdb re-called the 5' RACE reads with MiXCR. The data show fewer than 500,000 distinct CDR3 sequences, roughly 24% seen once. These data are also associated with another study on T cells expressing NK-cell markers.

The specimen was CD4+ T cells sorted from blood. The source of these receptors is a woman under 30 in good health.

CDR3 sequence reads: CASSLGLGGRTDTQYF. DNA for the CDR3: TGTGCCAGCAGCTTAGGACTCGGGGGAAGAACAGATACGCAGTATTTT. The rearrangement uses TRBV7-9 and TRBJ2-3, with D perhaps matching TRBD2 (6 bases). Trimming stripped 1 base from V and 3 bases from J, with 14 bases between. The CDR3 consists of 16 residues. Germline CDR1 reads SEHNR; CDR2 reads FQNEAQ (reference sequence). The variable domain in full, with the rest retrieved from reference TRBV7-9 and TRBJ2-3, is DTGVSQNPRHKITKRGQNVTFRCDPISEHNRLYWYRQTLGQGPEFLTYFQNEAQLEKSRLLSDRFSAERPKGSFSTLEIQRTEQGDSAMYLCASSLGLGGRTDTQYFGPGTRLTVL.

The chain uses TRBV7-2 and TRBJ2-7, with D uncertain. Germline V gives CDR1 SGHTA, CDR2 FQGNSA. The CDR3 runs 14 residues. Trimming left V 5 bases short and J 0 bases short, with 11 bases between. The chain's CDR3 is CASSEDGISYEQYF. Here the CDR3 DNA reads TGTGCCAGCAGCGAAGACGGAATCTCCTACGAGCAGTACTTC.

The chain uses TRBV27 and TRBJ2-2; D unresolved. V lost 3 bases, J lost 4 bases, and 12 bases lay in between. This CDR3 region has 15 residues. Germline values: CDR1 MNHEY, CDR2 SMNVEV (reference sequence). The CDR3 loop reads CASSLKTPVTGELFF. The DNA of the CDR3 is TGTGCCAGCAGTTTGAAGACTCCAGTCACCGGGGAGCTGTTTTTT.

This clonotype was counted a few times. V gene TRBV4-3 combines with J gene TRBJ2-7, with unresolved D. This CDR3 spans 13 amino acids. CDR1 is LGHNA, CDR2 YSLEER, per germline. V lost 0 bases and J 1 base, leaving 4 bases between the germline ends. This CDR3 is CASSQDVSYEQYF. The CDR3, as DNA: TGCGCCAGCAGCCAAGATGTATCCTACGAGCAGTACTTC.

Concerning this clonotype itself: A single base separates this from a much larger clone, so it may be a read error. The chain uses TRBV12-3 or TRBV12-4 and TRBJ2-3; D possibly corresponds to TRBD1 (6 bases). CDR3 size: 15 residues. Between the trimmed V and J ends, which lost 5 bases and 5 bases, there was a span of 17 bases. The CDR3 protein is CASSPIGQGLDTQYF. The CDR3 nucleotides are TGTGCCAGCAGTCCCATCGGGCAGGGGCTAGATACGCAGTATTTT.

This clonotype has more than one count but fewer than ten. The DNA for the CDR3 is TGCGCCAGCAGCTCTCAGGGGGAGCAGTTCTTC. It specifies CASSSQGEQFF. The chain employs TRBV5-1 and TRBJ2-1; D possibly corresponds to TRBD1 (6 bases). The CDR3 loop spans 11 amino acids. Trimming took 3 bases from V and 10 from J, leaving 8 bases between them. CDR1 and CDR2 from the germline V gene are SGHRS and YFSETQ.

J is TRBJ2-3 and V is TRBV2; D possibly corresponds to TRBD2 (6 bases). Trimming removed 4 bases at V and 2 bases at J, with 16 bases between. Germline-derived CDR1 and CDR2 are SNHLY and FYNNEI. The length of the CDR3 is 16 residues. CDR3 sequence reads: CASSVSGGALTDTQYF. The CDR3 bases are TGTGCCAGCAGTGTGTCCGGCGGGGCCCTCACAGATACGCAGTATTTT.

The chain joins TRBV7-2 to TRBJ1-1, with 7 bases aligning to TRBD1. The CDR3 runs 14 residues. Losses at the gene ends were 3 bases for V and 3 bases for J; bases not matched to a gene: 4. Germline CDR1 SGHTA, CDR2 FQGNSA. The CDR3 DNA reads as TGTGCCAGCAGCTTGTCCAGGGGGTACACTGAAGCTTTCTTT. Protein sequence: CASSLSRGYTEAFF. Together with reference TRBV7-2 and TRBJ1-1, the CDR3 gives the full variable domain: GAGVSQSPSNKVTEKGKDVELRCDPISGHTALYWYRQSLGQGLEFLIYFQGNSAPDKSGLPSDRFSAERTGGSVSTLTIQRTQQEDSAVYLCASSLSRGYTEAFFGQGTRLTVV.

The V gene is TRBV7-2, the J gene TRBJ1-1, with D perhaps matching TRBD1 (5 bases). Trimming stripped 5 bases from V and 0 bases from J, with 13 bases between. The CDR3 totals 15 residues. Germline V gene sequence: CDR1 SGHTA, CDR2 FQGNSA. The CDR3 nucleotides read TGTGCCAGCAGCCGCCGAGGGACTGTGAACACTGAAGCTTTCTTT. It yields the protein CASSRRGTVNTEAFF.

This rearrangement joins TRBV5-1 to TRBJ2-1, with TRBD1 identical over 9 bases. Germline-derived CDR1 and CDR2 are SGHRS and YFSETQ. CDR3 length equals 16 residues. With 1 base clipped from V and 8 bases from J, the junction kept 10 bases outside the gene matches. The DNA for the CDR3 is TGCGCCAGCAGCTTGAGCCTCGGGACAGGGTATTATGAGCAGTTCTTC. Protein sequence: CASSLSLGTGYYEQFF.

The J gene is TRBJ2-3, the V gene TRBV15; 8 positions match TRBD2. The CDR3 extends over 19 amino acids. CDR1 LNHNV and CDR2 YYDKDF come from the germline V gene (reference sequence). Trimming removed 1 base from V and 2 bases from J; junction bases left unmatched: 14. CDR3 loop: CATSRGRIQGGRSTDTQYF. In nucleotides, the CDR3 is TGTGCCACCAGCAGAGGGAGGATTCAAGGCGGGAGGTCCACAGATACGCAGTATTTT.

V gene TRBV5-1 combines with J gene TRBJ2-2; no clear D gene. The germline V and J ends were trimmed by 3 bases and 2 bases, with 8 bases remaining between them. The CDR3 loop spans 14 amino acids. The germline CDR1 and CDR2 sequences are SGHRS and YFSETQ. CDR3 amino acids: CASSSYSNTGELFF. For the CDR3, the DNA is TGCGCCAGCAGCTCTTATTCAAACACCGGGGAGCTGTTTTTT.

The chain carries TRBV12-3 or TRBV12-4 and TRBJ1-2; D ambiguous. The V gene lost 3 bases and the J gene lost 5 bases, with 7 bases spanning the gap. This CDR3 spans 12 amino acids. The CDR3 DNA reads as TGTGCCAGCAGTTTCGGCCGTTATGGCTACACCTTC. Amino acids: CASSFGRYGYTF.

The sample holds a few counts of this clonotype. The chain links TRBV5-1 to TRBJ2-1; 9 bases match TRBD2. Germline-derived CDR1 and CDR2 are SGHRS and YFSETQ. V was pared by 3 bases and J by 10 bases, with 11 bases of the junction left unmatched. This CDR3 contains 15 residues. CDR3 nucleotides: TGCGCCAGCAGCTCCATCCCTAGCGGGATTAACGAGCAGTTCTTC. Translated, it gives CASSSIPSGINEQFF.

The rearrangement joins TRBV10-3 to TRBJ2-5, with TRBD2 identical over 9 bases. Germline V gives CDR1 ENHRY, CDR2 SYGVKD. The CDR3 covers 16 residues. The V gene end was trimmed by 3 bases and the J gene end by 1 base; junction bases not matched to a gene: 6. The CDR3 reads CAISDQRGATQETQYF. CDR3 in DNA: TGTGCCATCAGTGACCAGCGGGGGGCGACCCAAGAGACCCAGTACTTC.

J is TRBJ2-2 and V is TRBV15; no definite D call. Trimming left V 9 bases short and J 7 bases short, with 12 bases between. The CDR3 covers 12 residues. Germline assignment: CDR1 LNHNV and CDR2 YYDKDF (reference sequence). This CDR3 is CATRTADGELFF. For the CDR3, the DNA is TGTGCCACTAGAACTGCCGACGGGGAGCTGTTTTTT.

This clonotype has just a few counts. This chain links TRBV10-3 with TRBJ2-7; D is undetermined. V lost 4 bases to trimming and J lost 3 bases, with 16 bases between them. Germline CDR1 is ENHRY and CDR2 is SYGVKD. The CDR3 runs to 15 residues. The CDR3 coding sequence is TGTGCCATCAGTGCCCCAAAGGGCAGCCGCTACGAGCAGTACTTC. This codes for CAISAPKGSRYEQYF.

V and J are TRBV7-2 and TRBJ1-2, with D unresolved. From germline, CDR1 is SGHTA and CDR2 FQGNSA. The CDR3 covers 15 residues. Trimming took 4 bases from V and 0 from J, leaving 12 bases between them. CDR3 sequence (DNA): TGTGCCAGCAGCTCCCCACGGACCGCTAACTATGGCTACACCTTC. This encodes CASSSPRTANYGYTF.

CDR3 sequence: CASTNSNYEQYF. The CDR3, as DNA: TGTGCCAGCACAAACAGCAACTACGAGCAGTACTTC. This rearrangement joins TRBV12-3 or TRBV12-4 to TRBJ2-7; D ambiguous. CDR3 size: 12 residues. The V end was cut by 7 bases, the J end by 3 bases, with 10 bases between.

This clonotype was observed many times. The rearrangement links TRBV12-3 or TRBV12-4 to TRBJ1-2, with a weak D call TRBD1 (5 bases). This CDR3 contains 13 residues. V lost 1 base, J lost 5 bases, and 8 bases lay in between. This CDR3 is CASSLGGMYGYTF. The CDR3 region has the DNA TGTGCCAGCAGTTTAGGGGGGATGTATGGCTACACCTTC.

This clonotype occurred a few times. This rearrangement joins TRBV5-1 to TRBJ2-5; D may be TRBD2 (6 bases). In germline, CDR1 is SGHRS, CDR2 YFSETQ. The CDR3 is made up of 11 amino acids. Trimming shortened V by 5 bases and J by 4 bases, and 6 bases separated the two germline ends. The CDR3, as DNA: TGCGCCAGCAGGGGGGGAGAGACCCAGTACTTC. Residues: CASRGGETQYF. Based on the CDR3 plus reference TRBV5-1 and TRBJ2-5, the full variable domain is KAGVTQTPRYLIKTRGQQVTLSCSPISGHRSVSWYQQTPGQGLQFLFEYFSETQRNKGNFPGRFSGRQFSNSRSEMNVSTLELGDSALYLCASRGGETQYFGPGTRLLVL.